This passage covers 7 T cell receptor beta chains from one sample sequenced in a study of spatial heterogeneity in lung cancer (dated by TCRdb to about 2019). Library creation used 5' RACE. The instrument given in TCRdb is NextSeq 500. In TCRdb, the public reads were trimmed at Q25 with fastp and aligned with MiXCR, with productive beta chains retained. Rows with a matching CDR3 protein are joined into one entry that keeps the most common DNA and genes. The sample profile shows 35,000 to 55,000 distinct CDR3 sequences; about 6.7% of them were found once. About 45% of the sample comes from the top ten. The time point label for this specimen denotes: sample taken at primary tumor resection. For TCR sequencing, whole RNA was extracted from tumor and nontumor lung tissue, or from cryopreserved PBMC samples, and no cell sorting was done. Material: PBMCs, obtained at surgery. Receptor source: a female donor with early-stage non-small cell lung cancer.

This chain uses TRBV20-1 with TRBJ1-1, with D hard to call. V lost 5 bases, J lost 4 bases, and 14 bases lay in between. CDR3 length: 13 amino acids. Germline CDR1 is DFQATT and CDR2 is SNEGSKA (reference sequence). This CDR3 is CSASRTSGTEAFF. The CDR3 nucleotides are TGCAGTGCTTCAAGGACCTCTGGCACTGAAGCTTTCTTT.

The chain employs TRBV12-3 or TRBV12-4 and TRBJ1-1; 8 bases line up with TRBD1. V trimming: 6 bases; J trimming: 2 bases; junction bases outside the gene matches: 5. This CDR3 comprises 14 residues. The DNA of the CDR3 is TGTGCCAGCAGGGACAGGGAGACAAACACTGAAGCTTTCTTT. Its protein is CASRDRETNTEAFF.

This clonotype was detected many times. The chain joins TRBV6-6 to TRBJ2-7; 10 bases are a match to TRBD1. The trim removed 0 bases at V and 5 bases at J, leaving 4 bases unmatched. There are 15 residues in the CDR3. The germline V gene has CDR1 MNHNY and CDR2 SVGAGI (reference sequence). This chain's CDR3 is CASSYSTGGENEQYF. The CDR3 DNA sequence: TGTGCCAGCAGTTACTCGACAGGGGGCGAGAACGAGCAGTACTTC.

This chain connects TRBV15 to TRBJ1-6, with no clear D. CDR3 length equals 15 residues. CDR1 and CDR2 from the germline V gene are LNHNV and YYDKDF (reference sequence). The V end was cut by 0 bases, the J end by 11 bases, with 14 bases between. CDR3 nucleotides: TGTGCCACCAGCAGAGATCAAGTGGGGTCGGCACCCCTCCACTTT. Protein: CATSRDQVGSAPLHF.

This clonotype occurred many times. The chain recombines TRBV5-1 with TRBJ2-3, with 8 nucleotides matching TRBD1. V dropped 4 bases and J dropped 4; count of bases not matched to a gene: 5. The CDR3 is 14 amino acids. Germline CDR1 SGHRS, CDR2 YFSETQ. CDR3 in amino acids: CASSPTGAPDTQYF. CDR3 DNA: TGCGCCAGCAGCCCGACAGGGGCCCCAGATACGCAGTATTTT.

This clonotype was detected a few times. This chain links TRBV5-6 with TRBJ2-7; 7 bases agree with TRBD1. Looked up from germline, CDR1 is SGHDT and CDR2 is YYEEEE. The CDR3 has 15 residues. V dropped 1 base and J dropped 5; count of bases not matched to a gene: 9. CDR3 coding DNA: TGTGCCAGCAGCTTGTTAACAGGGGTTAGGAACGAGCAGTACTTC. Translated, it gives CASSLLTGVRNEQYF.

For the CDR3, the DNA is TGTGCCACCCGACCCGGACAGATGAACACTGAAGCTTTCTTT. It yields the protein CATRPGQMNTEAFF. This chain uses TRBV5-6 with TRBJ1-1; D is possibly TRBD1 (6 bases). This CDR3 is built from 14 residues. V gave up 9 bases and J gave up 0 bases, with 15 bases separating them. Germline values: CDR1 SGHDT, CDR2 YYEEEE.